This is a list of T cell receptor beta chains from one sample in a study of T-cell reconstitution after alpha-beta-depleted transplantation in children. MiXCR, applied by TCRdb to the PCR reads, yields one record per CDR3 protein. The sample consists of 200,000 to 300,000 distinct CDR3 sequences, about a quarter of them appearing once. Sequencing was performed on PBMCs, taken before TCRalphabeta/CD19-depleted stem cell transplant. The origin of the receptors is a girl aged 2 to 10 with Fanconi anemia, due to receive a stem cell transplant. The CDR3 runs from the conserved cysteine through the conserved F or W. For some rows the clone size is stated as once, few or many, or as a class when expanded; others skip it.

>TRBV28|many|TRBJ1-2
CASSPRREGYTF
>TRBV12-3/TRBV12-4|many|TRBJ2-2
CASSLRRPYTGELFF
>TRBV5-1|many|TRBJ2-7
CASSLGQLYEQYF
>TRBV7-3|NA|TRBJ2-7
CASSLSRTSFNEQYF
>TRBV5-4|NA|TRBJ2-3
CASSFQGGSADTQYF
>TRBV5-1|many|TRBJ2-3
CASSFSTDTQYF
>TRBV7-9|few|TRBJ2-7
CASRHRERASGSDEQYF
>TRBV20-1|many|TRBJ2-1
CSASNGGGRYNEQFF
>TRBV20-1|many|TRBJ2-1
CSATKPSSGAYNEQFF
>TRBV29-1|NA|TRBJ2-3
CSVDMGLAGGPGPTDTQYF
>TRBV3-1|NA|TRBJ2-3
CASSQWGPLQDTQYF
>TRBV27|NA|TRBJ2-7
CASTHNRGIEQYF
>TRBV6-5|NA|TRBJ1-4
CASSYGQPNEKLFF
>TRBV20-1|few|TRBJ2-1
CSASHGQQFF
>TRBV28|NA|TRBJ2-7
CASSPTRTGDYEQYF